This T cell receptor beta chain was found in a study of CD8+CD57+ T cells in acquired aplastic anemia (dated by TCRdb to 2016 to 2018). As for the study more broadly: DNA extracted from sorted CD4+ and CD8+ cells had a mean of around 3.3 ug, with a range of about 0.18 to 27.4 ug. CD8+CD57+ expansion was defined as a frequency above the mean frequency observed in healthy subjects.

Patients chosen for sequencing had shown expansion of CD8+CD57+ cells by flow cytometry. Severe acquired aplastic anemia was diagnosed in all patients according to International Study of Aplastic Anemia and Agranulocytosis and Camitta criteria. No therapy had been received by the patients at the time of blood sampling. TCR repertoires of sorted CD4+ and CD8+ blood T cells from severe aplastic anemia patients and healthy subjects were deep-sequenced in the study. Patients were enrolled under clinicaltrials.gov protocols 00001620, 01623167, 00001397, 00071045, 00081523 and 00961064 in the USA. Ficoll-Paque density gradient centrifugation was used to isolate peripheral blood mononuclear cells. Before DNA was extracted, CD4+ and CD8+ T cells were sorted using either FACS or magnetic beads. Genomic DNA was used as template for profiling of TCR beta VDJ combinations and CDR3 sequences. TCR repertoire sequencing was run on an Illumina HiSeq 2000. On the authors' methods: TRBV/TRBJ rearrangement plots, CDR3 size and DJ length profiles, and Simpson's diversity index were used to assess repertoires. The most abundant DNA sequence in the deep sequencing data was defined as the immunodominant clone. CDR3 amino acid sequences were checked for sharing across subjects and were also compared against the VDJdb database and published repertoires. TCRdb passed the public sequencing reads through fastp at Q25 and MiXCR, retaining productive beta sequences. Every CDR3 protein is listed once, alongside the most common genes and DNA of its rows. These V and J calls rely on TCRdb rather than the paper's analysis. The sample table shows a few hundred thousand distinct CDR3 sequences, and roughly 82% are seen once. Of the sample, 40% to 55% falls within the top ten clones.

Taken from cysteine to phenylalanine, the CDR3 has 16 residues. This entry keeps only the CDR3 DNA: 48 bases, framed from base 1. CDR1 and CDR2 were assigned from the germline V gene (reference sequence) as LNHNV and YYDKDF. As to this clonotype: Which antigen it targets is not known. A read error may produce the germline difference seen at one junction end.

Overall results and qualifications from the work: Around 30 CD8+ CDR3 sequences were shared between patients and controls but appeared highly expressed in patients and within their immunodominant clones. Patients and healthy controls showed no significant difference in CD8+ Simpson's diversity (P=0.060).

The V and J genes are TRBV15 and TRBJ1-2, and the D gene may be TRBD1, 5 bases matching. The clonotype originates from a human donor with aplastic anemia. The sequenced material came from sorted CD4+, CD8+, or CD8+CD57+ T cells (not recorded which) from PBMCs. The nucleotide sequence reads as follows: TGTGCCAGCAGCTCACGGGGCAGGCGCTTGAACTATGGCTACACCTTC. This encodes CASSSRGRRLNYGYTF.